The 10 T cell receptor beta chains listed next were all sequenced from one sample in a study of cytomegalovirus exposure and HLA in healthy donors (dated by TCRdb to between 2016 and 2019). Library prep was done by the immunoSEQ multiplex PCR assay. For the multiplex PCR, a mixture combining 60 forward primers for TCR Vbeta segments and 13 reverse primers for TCR Jbeta segments was used. What TCRdb holds here is the immuneACCESS table cut down to in-frame rearrangements. Part of the clones is not present; checked against another copy, under half of the missing clones reflect an unresolved V gene, and the others are unexplained. The sample table lists around 98,000 clones, around 73% of them with a count of one. Together, the top ten hold 1.2% of the sample. The sample taken for sequencing was PBMCs. The receptors originated from a female donor in good health and CMV-seronegative.

The chain is built from TRBV6-5 and TRBJ2-4, with D possibly being TRBD2 (6 bases). Per germline, CDR1 MNHEY and CDR2 SVGAGI. CDR3 length: 14 amino acids. V gave up 6 bases and J gave up 6 bases, with 15 bases separating them. The DNA for the CDR3 is TGTGCCAGCAGGCGCGCGGGGCTCGGAAACATTCAGTACTTC. It codes for CASRRAGLGNIQYF.

The chain uses TRBV27 and TRBJ2-1; a weak D match, TRBD1 (6 bases). Trimming left V 7 bases short and J 0 bases short, with 16 bases between. Germline values: CDR1 MNHEY, CDR2 SMNVEV (reference sequence). This CDR3 is 16 amino acids long. The CDR3 loop is CASNAGTSSSYNEQFF. CDR3 coding DNA: TGTGCCAGCAACGCCGGGACATCAAGCTCCTACAATGAGCAGTTCTTC.

There are a few counts of this clone. This chain uses TRBV9 with TRBJ2-2; possibly TRBD2 for D (5 bases). The CDR3 length is 15 residues. In germline, CDR1 is SGDLS, CDR2 YYNGEE. V shed 0 bases and J shed 5 bases, with 11 bases lying between them. CDR3 nucleotides: TGTGCCAGCAGCGTAGTTCCGGGGATGACCGGGGAGCTGTTTTTT. The encoded protein is CASSVVPGMTGELFF.

This clone was seen only once. The rearrangement links TRBV19 to TRBJ2-3; D not resolved. The CDR3 totals 12 residues. The germline gives CDR1 LNHDA, CDR2 SQIVND (reference sequence). V was shortened by 4 bases and J by 6 bases, with 8 bases between the two germline ends. As DNA, the CDR3 is TGTGCCAGTAGTAGCCAGAGGGATACGCAGTATTTT. Its translation: CASSSQRDTQYF.

V usage is TRBV27 and J usage is TRBJ1-4; D perhaps matches TRBD1 (6 bases). This CDR3 is 16 amino acids long. V lost 6 bases to trimming and J lost 5 bases, with 19 bases between them. Germline values: CDR1 MNHEY, CDR2 SMNVEV (reference sequence). The CDR3 bases are TGTGCCAGCAGCAAGGGCCAGGGGATTGGAAATGAAAAACTGTTTTTT. As protein: CASSKGQGIGNEKLFF.

J is TRBJ2-1 and V is TRBV5-4; TRBD2 matches at 10 bases. Germline V gene sequence: CDR1 SGHNT, CDR2 YYREEE (reference sequence). Losses at the gene ends were 5 bases for V and 4 bases for J; bases not matched to a gene: 9. This CDR3 comprises 16 residues. The CDR3 is CASSLPGLAAYNEQFF. The CDR3 DNA reads TGTGCCAGCAGTCTACCCGGACTAGCGGCATACAATGAGCAGTTCTTC.

V is TRBV6-6 and J is TRBJ1-5, with TRBD1 matching over 10 bases. CDR1 is MNHNY and CDR2 is SVGAGI in the germline V gene (reference sequence). This CDR3 has 16 residues. Trimming at V came to 4 bases and at J to 2 bases, leaving 5 bases not matched to a gene. The CDR3 here is CASSSDRGQGNQPQHF. The CDR3 DNA is TGTGCCAGCAGTTCCGACAGGGGGCAGGGCAATCAGCCCCAGCATTTT.

This clone showed up just a few times. The chain carries TRBV29-1 and TRBJ2-5; tentatively, D is TRBD2 (5 bases). The germline V gene has CDR1 SQVTM and CDR2 ANQGSEA. Trimming took off 3 bases at V and 2 bases at J, with 7 bases between the two ends. This CDR3 has 12 amino acids. CDR3 residues: CSVDRGQETQYF. The CDR3 DNA sequence: TGCAGCGTTGACCGGGGACAAGAGACCCAGTACTTC.

This clone was counted a single time. CDR3 in DNA: TGTGCCAGCAAAGGGGCGAGTACCGGGGAGCTGTTTTTT. It translates to CASKGASTGELFF. The genes are TRBV6-5 and TRBJ2-2; a possible D gene is TRBD1 (5 bases). The CDR3 length is 13 residues. Germline V gives CDR1 MNHEY, CDR2 SVGAGI. Deletions cut 7 bases from V and 5 bases from J, with 11 bases between.

V usage is TRBV30 and J usage is TRBJ2-5; TRBD2 matches 7 bases. V trimming: 2 bases; J trimming: 5 bases; junction bases outside the gene matches: 11. The CDR3 has 15 amino acids. The germline CDR1 and CDR2 sequences are GTSNPN and SVGIG (reference sequence). The CDR3 sequence is CAWSTRYAGVETQYF. CDR3 bases: TGTGCCTGGAGTACCCGGTATGCGGGGGTTGAGACCCAGTACTTC.